Each of the 27 T cell receptor beta chains below was sequenced from the same sample in a study of cytomegalovirus exposure and HLA in healthy donors. The PCR had 60 Vbeta and 13 Jbeta primers. Clones were sequenced by immunoSEQ multiplex PCR, and TCRdb holds only the in-frame ones, with some missing. Seen here are about 110,000 clones, about 80% observed once, and the top ten hold 7.7%. Material: PBMCs. Receptors originate from a woman in her 50s in good health and CMV-seropositive.

This clone was recorded once. The chain employs TRBV18 and TRBJ2-7, with TRBD1 matching 9 bases. The V gene end was trimmed by 3 bases and the J gene end by 0 bases; junction bases not matched to a gene: 3. The CDR3 extends over 15 amino acids. Germline values: CDR1 KGHSH, CDR2 LQKENI. The CDR3 loop reads CASSPGQGVSYEQYF. The CDR3 bases are TGTGCCAGCTCACCGGGACAGGGAGTCTCCTACGAGCAGTACTTC.

The CDR3 loop reads CASSLSLAGDEQFF. CDR3 nucleotide sequence: TGCGCCAGCAGCCTGAGTTTAGCGGGGGACGAGCAGTTCTTC. This chain connects TRBV4-1 to TRBJ2-1; 9 bases match TRBD2. The V and J ends lost 4 bases and 10 bases, in that order; junction bases with no gene match: 8. The CDR3 spans 14 residues. Germline V gene sequence: CDR1 MGHRA, CDR2 YSYEKL.

This chain joins TRBV19 and TRBJ1-5, with 11 bases fitting TRBD1. V shed 5 bases, J shed 4 bases, and the junction held 7 bases outside the gene matches. The CDR3 consists of 16 residues. Germline CDR1 reads LNHDA; CDR2 reads SQIVND (reference sequence). The CDR3 coding sequence is TGTGCCAGTAGTGTGGGGACAGGGGGAGCAAATCAGCCCCAGCATTTT. It yields the protein CASSVGTGGANQPQHF.

The gene calls are TRBV18 and TRBJ2-6; unclear D gene. Germline V lookup: CDR1 KGHSH, CDR2 LQKENI. This CDR3 spans 16 amino acids. Between the trimmed V and J ends, which lost 5 bases and 0 bases, there was a span of 11 bases. The CDR3 DNA reads as TGTGCCAGCTCAAACACAGTCAGCTCTGGGGCCAACGTCCTGACTTTC. Protein sequence: CASSNTVSSGANVLTF.

J is TRBJ2-5 and V is TRBV5-6, with D perhaps TRBD1 (6 bases). Germline lookup yields CDR1 SGHDT and CDR2 YYEEEE. V dropped 4 bases and J dropped 3 bases, with 13 bases sitting between them. CDR3 size: 14 residues. DNA for the CDR3: TGTGCCAGCAGCAGAACAGGGACGGAAGAGACCCAGTACTTC. Translating it yields CASSRTGTEETQYF.

The V call is TRBV11-1, the J call TRBJ1-2, with a weak D call TRBD1 (6 bases). This CDR3 has 15 amino acids. CDR1 and CDR2 (germline): SGHAT, FQDESV (reference sequence). V lost 4 bases and J lost 4, with 16 bases in between. The CDR3 protein is CASSSRQEALYGYTF. The CDR3 DNA follows: TGTGCCAGCAGCTCGAGACAGGAGGCCCTCTATGGCTACACCTTC.

The chain employs TRBV5-8 and TRBJ2-5; 11 nucleotides match TRBD1. The V segment lost 3 bases and the J segment 3 bases; nucleotides outside the gene matches: 7. Per the germline V gene, CDR1 is SGHTS and CDR2 is YDEGEE. The CDR3 is 16 amino acids. This chain's CDR3 is CASSWDRGIGKETQYF. As DNA, the CDR3 is TGTGCCAGCAGCTGGGACAGGGGGATTGGGAAAGAGACCCAGTACTTC.

This clone was observed once. V and J are TRBV7-9 and TRBJ2-5; D possibly corresponds to TRBD2 (5 bases). The CDR3 spans 16 residues. Germline values: CDR1 SEHNR, CDR2 FQNEAQ (reference sequence). The V end was cut by 3 bases, the J end by 7 bases, with 21 bases between. The CDR3 DNA sequence: TGTGCCAGCAGCTTGGGCGGTAGCGATCCCAACGGGACCCAGTACTTC. It is translated as CASSLGGSDPNGTQYF.

The rearrangement joins TRBV7-9 to TRBJ1-2; TRBD1 aligns across 9 bases. This CDR3 is built from 14 residues. CDR1 and CDR2 from the germline V gene are SEHNR and FQNEAQ (reference sequence). The CDR3 DNA follows: TGTTCCACTGACAGGGGGTCATCTTTCTATGGCTACACCTTC. It specifies CSTDRGSSFYGYTF. Full variable domain (missing parts from reference TRBV7-9 and TRBJ1-2): DTGVSQNPRHKITKRGQNVTFRCDPISEHNRLYWYRQTLGQGPEFLTYFQNEAQLEKSRLLSDRFSAERPKGSFSTLEIQRTEQGDSAMYLCSTDRGSSFYGYTFGSGTRLTVV.

This clone has a handful of counts. The rearrangement uses TRBV19 and TRBJ2-7, with TRBD1 matching over 10 bases. CDR3 length equals 13 residues. V was clipped by 6 bases and J by 3 bases; unmatched bases: 2. Looked up from germline, CDR1 is LNHDA and CDR2 is SQIVND (reference sequence). CDR3 protein: CASSRDRGYEQYF. The CDR3 DNA reads TGTGCCAGTAGCCGGGACAGGGGCTACGAGCAGTACTTC. Drawing the rest from reference TRBV19 and TRBJ2-7, the complete variable domain is DGGITQSPKYLFRKEGQNVTLSCEQNLNHDAMYWYRQDPGQGLRLIYYSQIVNDFQKGDIAEGYSVSREKKESFPLTVTSAQKNPTAFYLCASSRDRGYEQYFGPGTRLTVT.

The gene calls are TRBV5-6 and TRBJ2-2; possible D gene TRBD1, 5 bases. Trimming removed 0 bases from V and 5 bases from J, with 8 bases in between. Germline CDR1 reads SGHDT; CDR2 reads YYEEEE. The CDR3 length is 14 residues. The CDR3 DNA reads TGTGCCAGCAGCTTGGAATCAGGGACCGGGGAGCTGTTTTTT. Translated, it gives CASSLESGTGELFF.

The J gene is TRBJ2-2, the V gene TRBV9, with D perhaps matching TRBD1 (8 bases). Deletions cut 3 bases from V and 3 bases from J, with 12 bases between. Looked up from germline, CDR1 is SGDLS and CDR2 is YYNGEE. CDR3 length equals 15 residues. The CDR3 DNA is TGTGCCAGCAGCGCCACAGGGGGGGACACCGGGGAGCTGTTTTTT. This sequence encodes CASSATGGDTGELFF.

This clone was seen only once. This rearrangement joins TRBV7-2 to TRBJ2-3; 10 bases line up with TRBD2. Germline trimming cut 5 bases from V and 6 bases from J; bases unmatched to any gene: 8. The CDR3 extends over 15 amino acids. Germline CDR1 SGHTA, CDR2 FQGNSA. Written as DNA, the CDR3 is TGTGCCAGCAGCCCAGCGGGGGGGCCATGGGATACGCAGTATTTT. Protein product: CASSPAGGPWDTQYF.

The CDR3 coding sequence is TGTGCCACCAGCACGTACAGGGCTAGCTCCTACAATGAGCAGTTCTTC. Translated: CATSTYRASSYNEQFF. The V gene is TRBV15, the J gene TRBJ2-1, with TRBD1 as a possible D gene (6 bases). V was pared by 4 bases and J by 0 bases, with 13 bases between. CDR3 length: 16 residues. The germline V gene encodes CDR1 LNHNV and CDR2 YYDKDF (reference sequence).

This clone was counted only a few times. The chain links TRBV27 to TRBJ1-1; the match to TRBD1 covers 7 bases. The CDR3 length is 14 residues. Germline trimming cut 5 bases from V and 1 base from J; bases unmatched to any gene: 4. Germline V gene lookup returns CDR1 MNHEY and CDR2 SMNVEV (reference sequence). CDR3 amino acids: CASSRGQPNTEAFF. The CDR3 coding sequence is TGTGCCAGCAGTAGGGGACAGCCGAACACTGAAGCTTTCTTT.

The rearrangement links TRBV6-1 to TRBJ1-1; maybe TRBD1 (6 bases). CDR1 is MNHNS and CDR2 is SASEGT in the germline V gene. This CDR3 is 14 amino acids long. With 7 bases removed from V and 0 bases from J, the gap between germline ends came to 12 bases. The CDR3 spells CASTTGPVNTEAFF. The CDR3 coding sequence is TGTGCCAGCACCACAGGGCCTGTGAACACTGAAGCTTTCTTT.

The V and J genes are TRBV7-2 and TRBJ1-2; TRBD1 might be the D (5 bases). V dropped 3 bases and J dropped 8 bases, with 16 bases sitting between them. This CDR3 contains 14 residues. Germline-derived CDR1 and CDR2 are SGHTA and FQGNSA. DNA of the CDR3: TGTGCCAGCAGCTTGGAGGGGACCGCTGAGGGCTACACCTTC. Protein: CASSLEGTAEGYTF.

The V and J genes are TRBV2 and TRBJ2-5; TRBD2 agrees at 7 bases. This CDR3 is 15 amino acids long. The junction had 10 bases not matched to a gene; V was cut back by 2 bases and J by 7 bases. Germline values: CDR1 SNHLY, CDR2 FYNNEI. CDR3 region: CASSELALAAPTQYF. In DNA, the CDR3 is TGTGCCAGCAGTGAACTGGCTCTAGCGGCGCCGACCCAGTACTTC.

The chain employs TRBV4-2 and TRBJ2-3; TRBD2 aligns across 10 bases. This CDR3 spans 17 amino acids. With V trimmed by 0 bases and J by 4 bases, 7 bases remained unmatched. Germline V gene data show CDR1 as LGHNA and CDR2 as YNFKEQ. In nucleotides, the CDR3 is TGTGCCAGCAGCCAAGATGGAGCGGGGGGGCCATCAGATACGCAGTATTTT. Amino acids: CASSQDGAGGPSDTQYF.

The V and J genes are TRBV10-3 and TRBJ2-1; 8 bases line up with TRBD1. The germline gives CDR1 ENHRY, CDR2 SYGVKD. V shed 7 bases, J shed 5 bases, and the junction held 10 bases outside the gene matches. The CDR3 runs 15 residues. The CDR3 here is CAIMRDDRGNNEQFF. In DNA, the CDR3 is TGTGCCATCATGAGGGATGACAGGGGTAACAATGAGCAGTTCTTC.

The genes are TRBV19 and TRBJ2-7; D might be TRBD1 (7 bases). Deletions cut 3 bases from V and 2 bases from J, with 11 bases between. Germline V gene lookup returns CDR1 LNHDA and CDR2 SQIVND (reference sequence). This CDR3 has 14 residues. CDR3 residues: CASSIQGGTYEQYF. As DNA, the CDR3 is TGTGCCAGTAGTATCCAGGGGGGCACCTACGAGCAGTACTTC. Variable domain in full (rest from reference TRBV19 and TRBJ2-7): DGGITQSPKYLFRKEGQNVTLSCEQNLNHDAMYWYRQDPGQGLRLIYYSQIVNDFQKGDIAEGYSVSREKKESFPLTVTSAQKNPTAFYLCASSIQGGTYEQYFGPGTRLTVT.

V usage is TRBV5-4 and J usage is TRBJ2-2, with D tentatively TRBD2 (6 bases). V was trimmed by 1 base and J by 4 bases, leaving 11 bases between them. Germline CDR1 SGHNT, CDR2 YYREEE (reference sequence). The CDR3 is made up of 15 amino acids. The DNA for the CDR3 is TGTGCCAGCAGCTTGTTTAGCGGAGTCACCGGGGAGCTGTTTTTT. Translated, it gives CASSLFSGVTGELFF.

This clone appeared a single time. V usage is TRBV18 and J usage is TRBJ1-4; D is uncertain. The length of the CDR3 is 15 residues. Germline V gives CDR1 KGHSH, CDR2 LQKENI. Trimming left V 6 bases short and J 8 bases short, with 19 bases between. The CDR3 DNA follows: TGTGCCAGCTCTGACGACGGAGGGAATGGCGAAAAACTGTTTTTT. It translates to CASSDDGGNGEKLFF.

The rearrangement links TRBV19 to TRBJ2-5; TRBD2 aligns across 12 bases. Germline CDR1 reads LNHDA; CDR2 reads SQIVND (reference sequence). The CDR3 totals 16 residues. The V gene end was trimmed by 1 base and the J gene end by 2 bases; junction bases not matched to a gene: 2. The chain's CDR3 is CASSIGGLAGQETQYF. CDR3 in DNA: TGTGCCAGTAGTATAGGAGGACTAGCGGGGCAAGAGACCCAGTACTTC.

There are a few counts of this clone. The V and J genes are TRBV6-6 and TRBJ2-7, with D perhaps TRBD1 (6 bases). V gave up 4 bases and J gave up 0 bases, with 13 bases separating them. The CDR3 spans 15 residues. Germline V CDR1 and CDR2: MNHNY, SVGAGI (reference sequence). CDR3 nucleotides: TGTGCCAGCAGTTCCCCGGACAGTACCTCCTACGAGCAGTACTTC. This encodes CASSSPDSTSYEQYF.

The chain links TRBV2 to TRBJ1-1; D may be TRBD1 (5 bases). CDR3 length: 13 residues. The V gene's germline CDR1 is SNHLY and CDR2 FYNNEI. The V gene lost 7 bases and the J gene lost 0 bases, with 9 bases spanning the gap. The CDR3 bases are TGTGCCAGCAAGACAGTCTTGAACACTGAAGCTTTCTTT. Translating it yields CASKTVLNTEAFF.

This chain uses TRBV2 with TRBJ2-3; TRBD1 matches 9 bases. Germline-derived CDR1 and CDR2 are SNHLY and FYNNEI. The CDR3 covers 15 residues. V was clipped by 8 bases and J by 4 bases; unmatched bases: 10. In DNA form, the CDR3 reads TGTGCCAGCTCCGAGACAGGGGGTAGGTCAGATACGCAGTATTTT. It yields the protein CASSETGGRSDTQYF.